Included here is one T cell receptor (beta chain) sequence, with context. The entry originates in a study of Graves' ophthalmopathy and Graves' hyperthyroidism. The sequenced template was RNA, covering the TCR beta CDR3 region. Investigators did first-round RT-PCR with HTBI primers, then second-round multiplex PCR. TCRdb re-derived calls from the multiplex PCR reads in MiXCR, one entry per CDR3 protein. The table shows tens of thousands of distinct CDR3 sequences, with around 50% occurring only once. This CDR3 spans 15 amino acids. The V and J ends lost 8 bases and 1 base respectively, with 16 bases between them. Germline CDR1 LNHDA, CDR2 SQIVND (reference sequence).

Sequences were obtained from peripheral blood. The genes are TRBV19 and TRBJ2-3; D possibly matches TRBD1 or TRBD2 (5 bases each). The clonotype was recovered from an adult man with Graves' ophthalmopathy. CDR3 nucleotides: TGTGCCAGTGGCGGGTTTGGGGCAGGCACAGATACGCAGTATTTT. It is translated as CASGGFGAGTDTQYF.